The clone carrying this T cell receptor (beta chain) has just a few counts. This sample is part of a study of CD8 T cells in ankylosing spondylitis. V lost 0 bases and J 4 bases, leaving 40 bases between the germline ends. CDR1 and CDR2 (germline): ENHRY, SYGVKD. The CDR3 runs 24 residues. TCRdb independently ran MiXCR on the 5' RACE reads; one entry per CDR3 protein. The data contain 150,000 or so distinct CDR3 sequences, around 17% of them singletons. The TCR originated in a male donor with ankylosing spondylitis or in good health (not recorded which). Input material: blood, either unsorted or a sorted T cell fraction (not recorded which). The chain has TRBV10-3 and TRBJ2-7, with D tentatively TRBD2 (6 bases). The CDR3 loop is CAISESPQDSGLIMGLKGFYEQYF. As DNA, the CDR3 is TGTGCCATCAGTGAGTCCCCACAAGACAGTGGTCTGATTATGGGACTTAAGGGGTTTTACGAGCAGTACTTC.